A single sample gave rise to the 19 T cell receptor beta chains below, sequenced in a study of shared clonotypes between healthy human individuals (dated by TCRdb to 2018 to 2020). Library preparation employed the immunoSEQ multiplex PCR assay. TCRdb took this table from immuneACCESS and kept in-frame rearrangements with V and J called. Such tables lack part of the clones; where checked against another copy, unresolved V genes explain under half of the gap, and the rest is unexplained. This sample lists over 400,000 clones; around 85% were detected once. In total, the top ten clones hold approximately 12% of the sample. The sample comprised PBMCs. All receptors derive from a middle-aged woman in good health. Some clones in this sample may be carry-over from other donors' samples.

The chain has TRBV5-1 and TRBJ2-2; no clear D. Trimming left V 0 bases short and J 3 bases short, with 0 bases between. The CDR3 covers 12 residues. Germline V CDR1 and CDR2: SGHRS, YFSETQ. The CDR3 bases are TGCGCCAGCAGCTTGGACACCGGGGAGCTGTTTTTT. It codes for CASSLDTGELFF. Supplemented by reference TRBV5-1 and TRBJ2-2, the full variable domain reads KAGVTQTPRYLIKTRGQQVTLSCSPISGHRSVSWYQQTPGQGLQFLFEYFSETQRNKGNFPGRFSGRQFSNSRSEMNVSTLELGDSALYLCASSLDTGELFFGEGSRLTVL.

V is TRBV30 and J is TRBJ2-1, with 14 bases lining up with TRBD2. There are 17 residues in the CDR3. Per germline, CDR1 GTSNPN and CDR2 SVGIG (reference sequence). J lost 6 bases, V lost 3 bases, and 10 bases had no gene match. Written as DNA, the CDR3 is TGTGCCTGGAGGAGACCGGGACTAGCGGGAGTAGGCAATGAGCAGTTCTTC. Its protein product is CAWRRPGLAGVGNEQFF.

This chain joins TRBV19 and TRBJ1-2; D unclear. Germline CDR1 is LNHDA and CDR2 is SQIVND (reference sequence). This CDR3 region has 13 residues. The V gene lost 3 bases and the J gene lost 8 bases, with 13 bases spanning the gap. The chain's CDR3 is CASSIPGLGGYTF. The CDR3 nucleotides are TGTGCCAGTAGTATCCCCGGGTTAGGCGGCTACACCTTC.

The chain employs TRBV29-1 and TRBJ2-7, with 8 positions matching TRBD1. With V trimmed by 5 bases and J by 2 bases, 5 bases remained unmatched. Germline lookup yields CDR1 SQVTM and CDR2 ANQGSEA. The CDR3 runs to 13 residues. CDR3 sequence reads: CSVTDRETYEQYF. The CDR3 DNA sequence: TGCAGCGTTACGGACAGGGAAACCTACGAGCAGTACTTC.

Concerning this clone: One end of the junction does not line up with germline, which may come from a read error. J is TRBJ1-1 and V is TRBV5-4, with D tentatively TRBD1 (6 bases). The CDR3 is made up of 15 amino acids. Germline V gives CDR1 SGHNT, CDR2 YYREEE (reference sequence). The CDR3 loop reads CASSQEGLRGTEAFF. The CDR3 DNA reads TGCGCCAGCAGCCAAGAAGGGCTGAGGGGGACTGAAGCTTTCTTT. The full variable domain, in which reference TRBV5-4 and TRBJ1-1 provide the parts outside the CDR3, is ETGVTQSPTHLIKTRGQQVTLRCSSQSGHNTVSWYQQALGQGPQFIFQYYREEENGRGNFPPRFSGLQFPNYSSELNVNALELDDSALYLCASSQEGLRGTEAFFGQGTRLTVV.

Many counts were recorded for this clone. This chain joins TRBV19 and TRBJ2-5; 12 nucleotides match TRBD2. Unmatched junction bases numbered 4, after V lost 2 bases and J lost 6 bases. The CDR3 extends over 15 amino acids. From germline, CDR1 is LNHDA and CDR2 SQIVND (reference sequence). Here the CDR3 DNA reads TGTGCCAGTAGTATATCTAGCGGGGGGGTCAAGACCCAGTACTTC. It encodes CASSISSGGVKTQYF.

CDR3 protein: CASSRPSGLAARSSYNEQFF. The CDR3 DNA reads as TGTGCCAGCAGCCGTCCCTCGGGACTAGCGGCTAGGAGCTCCTACAATGAGCAGTTCTTC. The chain uses TRBV13 and TRBJ2-1; 11 positions match TRBD2. Trimming at V came to 5 bases and at J to 0 bases, leaving 15 bases not matched to a gene. Germline CDR1 is PRHDT and CDR2 is FYEKMQ (reference sequence). The length of the CDR3 is 20 residues.

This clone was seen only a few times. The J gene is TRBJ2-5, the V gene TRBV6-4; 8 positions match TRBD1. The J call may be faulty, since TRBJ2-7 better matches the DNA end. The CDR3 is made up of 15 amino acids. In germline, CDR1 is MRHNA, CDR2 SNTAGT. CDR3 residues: CASSKTGDPNYEQYF. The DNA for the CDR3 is TGTGCCAGCAGCAAGACAGGGGACCCAAACTACGAGCAGTACTTC.

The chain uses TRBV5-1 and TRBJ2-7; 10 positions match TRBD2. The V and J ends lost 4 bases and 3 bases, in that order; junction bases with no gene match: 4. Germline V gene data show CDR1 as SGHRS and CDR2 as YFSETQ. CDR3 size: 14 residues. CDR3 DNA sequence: TGCGCCAGCAGCCGGACTAGCGGCAACTACGAGCAGTACTTC. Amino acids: CASSRTSGNYEQYF.

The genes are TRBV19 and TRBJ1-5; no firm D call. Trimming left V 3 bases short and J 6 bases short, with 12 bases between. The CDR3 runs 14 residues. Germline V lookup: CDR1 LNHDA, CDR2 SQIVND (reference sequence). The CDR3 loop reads CASSIAGLGQPQHF. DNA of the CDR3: TGTGCCAGTAGTATTGCAGGTCTGGGTCAGCCCCAGCATTTT. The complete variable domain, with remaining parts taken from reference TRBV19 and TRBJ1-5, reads DGGITQSPKYLFRKEGQNVTLSCEQNLNHDAMYWYRQDPGQGLRLIYYSQIVNDFQKGDIAEGYSVSREKKESFPLTVTSAQKNPTAFYLCASSIAGLGQPQHFGDGTRLSIL.

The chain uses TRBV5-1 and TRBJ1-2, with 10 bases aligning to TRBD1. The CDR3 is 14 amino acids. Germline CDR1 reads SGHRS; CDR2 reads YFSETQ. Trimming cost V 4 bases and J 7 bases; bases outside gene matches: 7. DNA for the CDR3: TGCGCCAGCAGCCCAGGGGACAGGGGCGCTGGCTACACCTTC. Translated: CASSPGDRGAGYTF.

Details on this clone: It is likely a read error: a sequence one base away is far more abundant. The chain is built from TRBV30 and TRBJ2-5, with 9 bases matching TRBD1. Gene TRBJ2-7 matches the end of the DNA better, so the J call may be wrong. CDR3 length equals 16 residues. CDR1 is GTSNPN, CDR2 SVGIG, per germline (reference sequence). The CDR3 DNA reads TGTGCCTGGAGTGTACGGGGGACAGGGAGAGGCTACGAGCAGTACTTC. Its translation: CAWSVRGTGRGYEQYF.

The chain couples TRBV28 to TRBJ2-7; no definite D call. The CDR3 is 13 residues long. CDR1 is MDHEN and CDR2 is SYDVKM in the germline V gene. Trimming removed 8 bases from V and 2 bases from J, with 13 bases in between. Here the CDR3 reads CASRPTATYEQYF. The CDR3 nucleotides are TGTGCCAGCCGCCCGACGGCGACCTACGAGCAGTACTTC. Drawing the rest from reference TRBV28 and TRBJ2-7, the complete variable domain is DVKVTQSSRYLVKRTGEKVFLECVQDMDHENMFWYRQDPGLGLRLIYFSYDVKMKEKGDIPEGYSVSREKKERFSLILESASTNQTSMYLCASRPTATYEQYFGPGTRLTVT.

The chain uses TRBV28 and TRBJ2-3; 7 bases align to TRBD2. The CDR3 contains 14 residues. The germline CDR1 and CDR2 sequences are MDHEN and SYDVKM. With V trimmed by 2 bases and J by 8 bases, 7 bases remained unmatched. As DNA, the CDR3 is TGTGCCAGCAGTTTAGCGGGAGTGGATAGTACGCAGTATTTT. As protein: CASSLAGVDSTQYF.

This CDR3 reads CASSQVTGGNQPQHF. CDR3 coding DNA: TGCGCCAGCAGCCAGGTAACAGGGGGCAATCAGCCCCAGCATTTT. This chain uses TRBV4-1 with TRBJ1-5, with 7 bases aligning to TRBD1. Germline assignment: CDR1 MGHRA and CDR2 YSYEKL. Losses at the gene ends were 3 bases for V and 2 bases for J; bases not matched to a gene: 4. The CDR3 has 15 residues.

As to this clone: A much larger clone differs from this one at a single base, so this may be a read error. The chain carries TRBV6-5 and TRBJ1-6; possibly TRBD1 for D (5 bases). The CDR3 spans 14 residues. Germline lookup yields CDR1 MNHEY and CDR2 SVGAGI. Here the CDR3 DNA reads TGTGCCAGCACTTACAGTACAGGCGGCTCACCCCTCCACTTT. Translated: CASTYSTGGSPLHF.

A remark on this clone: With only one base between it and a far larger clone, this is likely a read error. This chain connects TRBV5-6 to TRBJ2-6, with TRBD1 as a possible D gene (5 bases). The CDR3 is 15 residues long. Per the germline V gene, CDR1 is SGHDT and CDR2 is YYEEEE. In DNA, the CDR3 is TGTGCCAGCAGCTTGGGCAGATCTGGGGCCAGCGTCCTGACTTTC. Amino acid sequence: CASSLGRSGASVLTF.

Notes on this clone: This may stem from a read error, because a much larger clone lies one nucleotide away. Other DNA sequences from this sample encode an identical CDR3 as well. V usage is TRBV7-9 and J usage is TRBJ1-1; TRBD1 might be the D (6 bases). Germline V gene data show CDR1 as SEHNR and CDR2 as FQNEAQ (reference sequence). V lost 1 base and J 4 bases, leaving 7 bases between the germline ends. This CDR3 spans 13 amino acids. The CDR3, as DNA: TGTGCCAGCAGCTTAGGGGGGGCCACTGAAGCTTTCTTT. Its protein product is CASSLGGATEAFF.

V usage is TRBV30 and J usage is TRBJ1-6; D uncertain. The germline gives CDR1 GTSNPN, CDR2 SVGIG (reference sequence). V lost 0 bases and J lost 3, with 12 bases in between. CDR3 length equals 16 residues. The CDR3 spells CAWSVIITDYNSPLHF. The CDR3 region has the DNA TGTGCCTGGAGTGTAATCATTACGGACTATAATTCACCCCTCCACTTT. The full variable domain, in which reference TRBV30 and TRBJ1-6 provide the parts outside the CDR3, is SQTIHQWPATLVQPVGSPLSLECTVEGTSNPNLYWYRQAAGRGLQLLFYSVGIGQISSEVPQNLSASRPQDRQFILSSKKLLLSDSGFYLCAWSVIITDYNSPLHFGNGTRLTVT.